This record looks at one TCR beta chain sequence and its context. The data belong to a study of cytomegalovirus exposure and HLA in healthy donors. Germline loops: CDR1 MNHEY, CDR2 SVGAGI. This CDR3 has 15 residues. V lost 2 bases, J lost 6 bases, and 2 bases stayed unmatched. Vbeta (60) and Jbeta (13) primers were used in the PCR. Sequencing was performed with immunoSEQ multiplex PCR; in TCRdb, only in-frame clones are kept and a portion is missing. In total, the table holds some 130,000 clones. The V and J genes are TRBV6-5 and TRBJ1-4, with 11 bases aligning to TRBD1. Source material: PBMCs. The TCR comes from a man between 18 and 35 years old in good health and CMV-seronegative. The CDR3 region has the DNA TGTGCCAGCAGTTACCGGGGACAGGGGGATGAAAAACTGTTTTTT. Translating gives CASSYRGQGDEKLFF.